Following are 15 T cell receptor beta chains from one sample sequenced in a study of shared clonotypes between healthy human individuals. The repertoire was sequenced with immunoSEQ multiplex PCR; TCRdb's copy has only in-frame clones and lacks some. Of over 2 million clones in the sample, approximately 90% are singletons; the top ten hold more than 0.35%. The sample consisted of naive CD4+ T cells from PBMCs. The sample's subset: CD45RA+ positively selected. The receptors originated from a man younger than 30 in good health. Some clones in this sample may be carry-over from other donors' samples.

The V gene is TRBV7-9, the J gene TRBJ1-2, with TRBD1 matching 8 bases. Trimming at V came to 5 bases and at J to 8 bases, leaving 7 bases not matched to a gene. This CDR3 region has 13 residues. The germline CDR1 and CDR2 sequences are SEHNR and FQNEAQ (reference sequence). The CDR3 region is CASSHGQGVGYTF. DNA for the CDR3: TGTGCCAGCAGCCATGGACAGGGAGTAGGCTACACCTTC. Full variable domain (remainder filled in from reference TRBV7-9 and TRBJ1-2): DTGVSQNPRHKITKRGQNVTFRCDPISEHNRLYWYRQTLGQGPEFLTYFQNEAQLEKSRLLSDRFSAERPKGSFSTLEIQRTEQGDSAMYLCASSHGQGVGYTFGSGTRLTVV.

V gene TRBV6-1 combines with J gene TRBJ2-3; 9 bases match TRBD2. Germline V CDR1 and CDR2: MNHNS, SASEGT. The J segment lost 4 bases and the V segment lost 6 bases, leaving 5 bases of the junction unmatched. The CDR3 spans 14 residues. The CDR3 region is CASSLAGVADTQYF. CDR3 in DNA: TGTGCCAGCAGCTTAGCGGGAGTGGCAGATACGCAGTATTTT.

The rearrangement joins TRBV14 to TRBJ2-3; D possibly corresponds to TRBD1 (6 bases). The V end was cut by 5 bases, the J end by 2 bases, with 14 bases between. CDR3 length: 15 residues. Germline V gene data show CDR1 as SGHDN and CDR2 as FVKESK. CDR3: CASSFRTETTDTQYF. DNA for the CDR3: TGTGCCAGCAGCTTCCGGACAGAGACCACAGATACGCAGTATTTT. Based on the CDR3 plus reference TRBV14 and TRBJ2-3, the full variable domain is EAGVTQFPSHSVIEKGQTVTLRCDPISGHDNLYWYRRVMGKEIKFLLHFVKESKQDESGMPNNRFLAERTGGTYSTLKVQPAELEDSGVYFCASSFRTETTDTQYFGPGTRLTVL.

V usage is TRBV30 and J usage is TRBJ2-5; TRBD1 matches at 7 bases. The CDR3 loop spans 13 amino acids. CDR1 and CDR2 (germline): GTSNPN, SVGIG (reference sequence). Trimming took 0 bases from V and 5 from J; bases not matched to a gene: 3. The CDR3 loop is CAWSVTGVETQYF. The CDR3 DNA sequence: TGTGCCTGGAGTGTAACAGGGGTGGAGACCCAGTACTTC. Supplemented by reference TRBV30 and TRBJ2-5, the full variable domain reads SQTIHQWPATLVQPVGSPLSLECTVEGTSNPNLYWYRQAAGRGLQLLFYSVGIGQISSEVPQNLSASRPQDRQFILSSKKLLLSDSGFYLCAWSVTGVETQYFGPGTRLLVL.

Comments on this clone: No conserved phenylalanine or tryptophan is present at the end of the CDR3, so a read error is the likely explanation. The gene calls are TRBV13 and TRBJ1-2; D may be TRBD1 (5 bases). Deletions cut 3 bases from V and 8 bases from J, with 10 bases between. Germline values: CDR1 PRHDT, CDR2 FYEKMQ (reference sequence). This CDR3 has 12 residues. This CDR3 is CASSLVRAGYTL. The CDR3 DNA reads TGTGCCAGCAGCTTGGTCAGGGCCGGCTACACCCTC.

This chain joins TRBV28 and TRBJ2-1, with D possibly TRBD1 on 6 matching bases. In germline, CDR1 is MDHEN, CDR2 SYDVKM. The CDR3 length is 17 residues. Trimming removed 5 bases at V and 8 bases at J, with 25 bases between. CDR3: CASSTHRVEAPAHEQFF. CDR3 sequence (DNA): TGTGCCAGCAGTACTCACAGGGTGGAGGCACCAGCTCATGAGCAGTTCTTC.

The CDR3 nucleotides read TGTGCCAGCAGTCCCTGGACTGGACCTAGCACAGATACGCAGTATTTT. It specifies CASSPWTGPSTDTQYF. V gene TRBV27 combines with J gene TRBJ2-3, with D possibly being TRBD2 (5 bases). The germline V gene has CDR1 MNHEY and CDR2 SMNVEV (reference sequence). V shed 5 bases and J shed 0 bases, with 15 bases lying between them. CDR3 length: 16 amino acids.

V usage is TRBV21-1 and J usage is TRBJ2-1. TRBV21-1 has pseudogene status. The CDR3 covers 16 residues. Here the CDR3 DNA reads TGTGCCAGCAGCTCGCAAAAGGAAGTGGTCGACAATGAGCAGTTCTTC. The encoded protein is CASSSQKEVVDNEQFF.

The gene calls are TRBV6-1 and TRBJ2-5; D is possibly TRBD1 (6 bases). The CDR3 covers 17 residues. Germline V gene data show CDR1 as MNHNS and CDR2 as SASEGT. With 0 bases removed from V and 1 base from J, the gap between germline ends came to 15 bases. The CDR3 coding sequence is TGTGCCAGCAGTGAAGCTCATACAGGGACCATCCAAGAGACCCAGTACTTC. It translates to CASSEAHTGTIQETQYF.

The rearrangement links TRBV7-2 to TRBJ1-5; no definite D call. This CDR3 is 17 amino acids long. Trimming took 0 bases from V and 0 from J, leaving 12 bases between them. CDR1 SGHTA and CDR2 FQGNSA come from the germline V gene. The CDR3 DNA sequence: TGTGCCAGCAGCTTAGCACAGAGACCTTATAGCAATCAGCCCCAGCATTTT. It specifies CASSLAQRPYSNQPQHF.

The V gene is TRBV5-1, the J gene TRBJ2-1; 7 positions match TRBD2. Germline CDR1 is SGHRS and CDR2 is YFSETQ. V dropped 4 bases and J dropped 5; count of bases not matched to a gene: 12. The CDR3 is 16 amino acids. The DNA of the CDR3 is TGCGCCAGCAGCGATCCTTGGCGGGAGAGTGACAATGAGCAGTTCTTC. This translates into CASSDPWRESDNEQFF.

The chain is built from TRBV30 and TRBJ2-2; a weak D match, TRBD1 (5 bases). Trimming stripped 4 bases from V and 4 bases from J, with 13 bases between. The CDR3 has 14 amino acids. CDR1 and CDR2 from the germline V gene are GTSNPN and SVGIG (reference sequence). The CDR3 reads CAWTLYRTTGELFF. CDR3 in DNA: TGTGCCTGGACCCTTTACAGGACCACCGGGGAGCTGTTTTTT. The variable domain in full, completed from reference TRBV30 and TRBJ2-2, reads SQTIHQWPATLVQPVGSPLSLECTVEGTSNPNLYWYRQAAGRGLQLLFYSVGIGQISSEVPQNLSASRPQDRQFILSSKKLLLSDSGFYLCAWTLYRTTGELFFGEGSRLTVL.

This clone was recorded once. This chain uses TRBV7-8 with TRBJ2-7; D tentatively fits TRBD1 or TRBD2 (5 bases each). Trimming left V 0 bases short and J 4 bases short, with 10 bases between. Germline lookup yields CDR1 SGHVS and CDR2 FQNEAQ. The CDR3 spans 14 residues. For the CDR3, the DNA is TGTGCCAGCAGCTTAGCTCTGGGGGTATACGAGCAGTACTTC. Protein product: CASSLALGVYEQYF.

The J gene is TRBJ1-1, the V gene TRBV11-2, with unresolved D. The germline V and J ends were trimmed by 4 bases and 1 base, with 13 bases remaining between them. Germline values: CDR1 SGHAT, CDR2 FQNNGV. This CDR3 is built from 15 residues. In DNA, the CDR3 is TGTGCCAGCAGCTCCCCCCGGGCGGGGAACACTGAAGCTTTCTTT. It encodes CASSSPRAGNTEAFF. Filled out from reference TRBV11-2 and TRBJ1-1, the complete variable domain reads EAGVAQSPRYKIIEKRQSVAFWCNPISGHATLYWYQQILGQGPKLLIQFQNNGVVDDSQLPKDRFSAERLKGVDSTLKIQPAKLEDSAVYLCASSSPRAGNTEAFFGQGTRLTVV.

The chain couples TRBV9 to TRBJ2-1, with 7 nucleotides matching TRBD1. CDR3 length: 16 residues. After removal of 3 bases from V and 0 bases from J, the junction contained 6 bases not matched to a gene. Germline V CDR1 and CDR2: SGDLS, YYNGEE. The CDR3 DNA reads as TGTGCCAGCAGCGCAGGGACAGCCTTCTCCTACAATGAGCAGTTCTTC. Protein sequence: CASSAGTAFSYNEQFF.